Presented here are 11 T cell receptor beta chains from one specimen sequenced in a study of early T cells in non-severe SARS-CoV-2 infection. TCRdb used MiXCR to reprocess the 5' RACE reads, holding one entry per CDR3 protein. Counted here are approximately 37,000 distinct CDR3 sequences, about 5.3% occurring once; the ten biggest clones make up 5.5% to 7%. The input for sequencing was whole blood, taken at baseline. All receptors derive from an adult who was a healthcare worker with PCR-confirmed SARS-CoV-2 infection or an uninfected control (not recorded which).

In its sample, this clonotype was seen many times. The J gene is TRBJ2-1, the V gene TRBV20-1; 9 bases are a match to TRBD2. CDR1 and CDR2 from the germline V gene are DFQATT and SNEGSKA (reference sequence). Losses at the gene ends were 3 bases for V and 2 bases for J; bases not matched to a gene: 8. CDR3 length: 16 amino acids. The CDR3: CSASAAGGLTYNEQFF. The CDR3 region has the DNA TGCAGTGCTAGTGCAGCGGGAGGACTTACCTACAATGAGCAGTTCTTC.

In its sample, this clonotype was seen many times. CDR3 loop: CASSLGTEGYEQYF. The CDR3 DNA reads TGCGCCAGCAGCTTGGGGACAGAAGGATACGAGCAGTACTTC. The rearrangement joins TRBV5-1 to TRBJ2-7, with a weak D call TRBD1 (6 bases). CDR3 length equals 14 residues. The V and J ends lost 0 bases and 4 bases respectively, with 11 bases between them. Germline values: CDR1 SGHRS, CDR2 YFSETQ.

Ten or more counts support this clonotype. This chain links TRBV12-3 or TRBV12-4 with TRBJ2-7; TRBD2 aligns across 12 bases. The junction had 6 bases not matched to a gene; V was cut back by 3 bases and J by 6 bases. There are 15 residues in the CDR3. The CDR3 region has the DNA TGTGCCAGCAGTTTCGTGACTAGCGGGAGTTCCGAGCAGTACGTC. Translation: CASSFVTSGSSEQYV.

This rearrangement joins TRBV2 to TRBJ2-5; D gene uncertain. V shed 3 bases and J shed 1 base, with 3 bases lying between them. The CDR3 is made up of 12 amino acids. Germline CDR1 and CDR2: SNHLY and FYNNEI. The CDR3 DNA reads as TGTGCCAGCAGTGACTTCCAAGAGACCCAGTACTTC. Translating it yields CASSDFQETQYF.

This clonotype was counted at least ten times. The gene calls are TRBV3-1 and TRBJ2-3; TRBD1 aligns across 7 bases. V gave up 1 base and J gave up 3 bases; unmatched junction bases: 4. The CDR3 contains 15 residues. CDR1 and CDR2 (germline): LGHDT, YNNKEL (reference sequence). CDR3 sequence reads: CASSQVTGWTDTQYF. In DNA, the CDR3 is TGTGCCAGCAGCCAAGTGACAGGGTGGACAGATACGCAGTATTTT.

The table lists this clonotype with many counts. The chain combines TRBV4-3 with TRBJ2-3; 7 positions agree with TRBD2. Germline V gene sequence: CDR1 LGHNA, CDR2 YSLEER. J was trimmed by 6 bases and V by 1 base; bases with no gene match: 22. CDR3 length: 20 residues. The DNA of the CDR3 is TGCGCCAGCAGCCAAGTCGTCGCGGGTGTTCAGGGAGGGCCGCTGGATACGCAGTATTTT. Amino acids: CASSQVVAGVQGGPLDTQYF.

Written as DNA, the CDR3 is TGCAGCGTGGAGACAGGGAGAGCATCCTACGAGCAGTACTTC. Translated, it gives CSVETGRASYEQYF. The chain couples TRBV29-1 to TRBJ2-7, with 7 bases aligning to TRBD1. The CDR3 contains 14 residues. V was clipped by 6 bases and J by 1 base; unmatched bases: 9. Per germline, CDR1 SQVTM and CDR2 ANQGSEA.

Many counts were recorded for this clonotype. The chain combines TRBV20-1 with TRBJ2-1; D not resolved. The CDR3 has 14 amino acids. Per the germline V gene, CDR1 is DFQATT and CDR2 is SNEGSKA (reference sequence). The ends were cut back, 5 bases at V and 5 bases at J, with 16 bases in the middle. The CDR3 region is CSAFKATNDNEQFF. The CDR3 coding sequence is TGCAGTGCTTTTAAGGCTACGAACGACAATGAGCAGTTCTTC.

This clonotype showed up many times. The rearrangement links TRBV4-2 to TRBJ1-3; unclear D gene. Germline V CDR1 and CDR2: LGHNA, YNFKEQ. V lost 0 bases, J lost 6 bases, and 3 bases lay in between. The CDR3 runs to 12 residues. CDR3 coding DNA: TGTGCCAGCAGCCAAGAAGAAAACACCATATATTTT. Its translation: CASSQEENTIYF.

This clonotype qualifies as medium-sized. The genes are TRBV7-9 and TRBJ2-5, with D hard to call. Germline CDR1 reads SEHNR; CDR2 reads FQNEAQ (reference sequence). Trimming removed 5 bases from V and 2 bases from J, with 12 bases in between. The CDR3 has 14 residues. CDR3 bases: TGTGCCAGCAGCCCTCTATGGGTACAAGAGACCCAGTACTTC. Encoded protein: CASSPLWVQETQYF.

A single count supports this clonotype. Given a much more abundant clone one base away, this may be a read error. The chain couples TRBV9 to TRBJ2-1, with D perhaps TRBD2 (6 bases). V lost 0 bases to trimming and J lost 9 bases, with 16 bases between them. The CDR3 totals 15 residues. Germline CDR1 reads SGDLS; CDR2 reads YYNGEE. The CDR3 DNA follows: TGTGCCAGCAGCGTAGCCCGGGGGTATTTCGGTGAGCAGTTCTTC. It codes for CASSVARGYFGEQFF.